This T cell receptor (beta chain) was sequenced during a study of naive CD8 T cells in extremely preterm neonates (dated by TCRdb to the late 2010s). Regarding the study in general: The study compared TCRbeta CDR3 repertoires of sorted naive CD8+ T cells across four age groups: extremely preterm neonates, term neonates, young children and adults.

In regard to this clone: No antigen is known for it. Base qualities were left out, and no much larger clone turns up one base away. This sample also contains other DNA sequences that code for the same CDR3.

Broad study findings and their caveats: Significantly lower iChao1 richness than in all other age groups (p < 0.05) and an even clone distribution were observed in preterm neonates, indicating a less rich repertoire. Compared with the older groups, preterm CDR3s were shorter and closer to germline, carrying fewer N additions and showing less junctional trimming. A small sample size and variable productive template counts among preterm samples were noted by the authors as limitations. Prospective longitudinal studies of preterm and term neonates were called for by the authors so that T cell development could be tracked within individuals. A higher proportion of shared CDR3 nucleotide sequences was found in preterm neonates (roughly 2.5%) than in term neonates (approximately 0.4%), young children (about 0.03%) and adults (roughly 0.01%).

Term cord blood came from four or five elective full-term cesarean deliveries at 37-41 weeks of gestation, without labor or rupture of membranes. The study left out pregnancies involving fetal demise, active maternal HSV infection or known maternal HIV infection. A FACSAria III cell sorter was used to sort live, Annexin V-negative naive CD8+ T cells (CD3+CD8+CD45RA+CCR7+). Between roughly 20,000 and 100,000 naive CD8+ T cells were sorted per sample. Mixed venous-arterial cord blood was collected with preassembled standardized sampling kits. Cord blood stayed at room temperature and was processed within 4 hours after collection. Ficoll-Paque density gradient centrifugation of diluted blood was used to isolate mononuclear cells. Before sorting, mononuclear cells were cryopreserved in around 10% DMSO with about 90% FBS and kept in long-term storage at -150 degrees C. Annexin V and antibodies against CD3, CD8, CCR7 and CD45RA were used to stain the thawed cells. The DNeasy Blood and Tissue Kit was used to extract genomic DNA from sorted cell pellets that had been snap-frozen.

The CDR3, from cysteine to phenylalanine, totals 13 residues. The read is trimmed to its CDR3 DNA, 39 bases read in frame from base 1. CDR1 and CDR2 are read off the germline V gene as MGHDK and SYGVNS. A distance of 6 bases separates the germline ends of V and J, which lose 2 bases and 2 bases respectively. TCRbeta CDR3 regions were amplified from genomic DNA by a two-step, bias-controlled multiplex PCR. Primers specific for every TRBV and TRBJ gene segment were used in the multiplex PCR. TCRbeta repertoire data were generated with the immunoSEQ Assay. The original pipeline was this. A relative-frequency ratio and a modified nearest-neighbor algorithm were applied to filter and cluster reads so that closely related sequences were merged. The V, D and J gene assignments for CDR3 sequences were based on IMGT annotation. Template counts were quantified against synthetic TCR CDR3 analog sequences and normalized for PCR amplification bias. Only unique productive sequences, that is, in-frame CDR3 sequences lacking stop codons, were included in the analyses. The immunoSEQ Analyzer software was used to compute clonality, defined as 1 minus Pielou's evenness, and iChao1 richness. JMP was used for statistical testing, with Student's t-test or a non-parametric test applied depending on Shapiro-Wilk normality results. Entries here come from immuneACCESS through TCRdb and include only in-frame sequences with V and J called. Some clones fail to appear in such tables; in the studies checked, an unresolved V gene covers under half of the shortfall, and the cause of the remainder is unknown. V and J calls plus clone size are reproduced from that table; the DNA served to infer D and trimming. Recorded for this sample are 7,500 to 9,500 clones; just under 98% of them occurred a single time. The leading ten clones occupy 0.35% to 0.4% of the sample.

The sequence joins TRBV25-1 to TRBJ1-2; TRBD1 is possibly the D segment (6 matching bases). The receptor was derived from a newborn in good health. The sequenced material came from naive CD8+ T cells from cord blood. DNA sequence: TGTGCCAGCAGTGAAACAGGGAACTATGGCTACACCTTC. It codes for CASSETGNYGYTF.